The 28 T cell receptor beta chains in this list originate from one sample, sequenced in a study of T cell repertoires in cytomegalovirus infection. From the reads, TCRdb called clonotypes with MiXCR, one entry per CDR3 protein. The sample has 800,000 to 950,000 distinct CDR3 sequences, roughly 33% seen once; the top ten hold around 12%. Their recognized antigens are unknown. Material: cultured CD8+ T cells from PBMCs, obtained from culture after CMV antigen stimulation. Source of these receptors: a human donor in good health (CMV status not recorded). Some clones in this sample may be carry-over from other donors' samples.

A note on this clonotype: This clone may be a read error of a much larger clone one base away. This CDR3 reads CTSSTPGQGAYNEQFF. CDR3 in DNA: TGTACCAGCAGCACCCCGGGACAGGGAGCCTACAATGAGCAGTTCTTC. The chain has TRBV11-2 and TRBJ2-1, with 9 bases matching TRBD1. The CDR3 has 16 amino acids. Germline V gene sequence: CDR1 SGHAT, CDR2 FQNNGV.

The gene calls are TRBV19 and TRBJ1-2; unclear D gene. Trimming stripped 5 bases from V and 3 bases from J, with 13 bases between. This CDR3 has 14 residues. Germline lookup yields CDR1 LNHDA and CDR2 SQIVND (reference sequence). The CDR3 bases are TGTGCCAGTAGTGTACACCTGGCAGACTATGGCTACACCTTC. This encodes CASSVHLADYGYTF. Together with reference TRBV19 and TRBJ1-2, the CDR3 gives the full variable domain: DGGITQSPKYLFRKEGQNVTLSCEQNLNHDAMYWYRQDPGQGLRLIYYSQIVNDFQKGDIAEGYSVSREKKESFPLTVTSAQKNPTAFYLCASSVHLADYGYTFGSGTRLTVV.

V is TRBV7-2 and J is TRBJ2-3; D is uncertain. Germline loops: CDR1 SGHTA, CDR2 FQGNSA. The ends were cut back, 6 bases at V and 1 base at J, with 14 bases in the middle. The CDR3 is 15 residues long. The CDR3 nucleotides are TGTGCCAGCAGTTACAGCCTAACAGGCACAGATACGCAGTATTTT. Its translation is CASSYSLTGTDTQYF. The variable domain in full, completed from reference TRBV7-2 and TRBJ2-3, reads GAGVSQSPSNKVTEKGKDVELRCDPISGHTALYWYRQSLGQGLEFLIYFQGNSAPDKSGLPSDRFSAERTGGSVSTLTIQRTQQEDSAVYLCASSYSLTGTDTQYFGPGTRLTVL.

The V call is TRBV10-3, the J call TRBJ1-4; no definite D call. Trimming took 4 bases from V and 8 from J, leaving 11 bases between them. CDR3 length equals 13 residues. Germline CDR1 reads ENHRY; CDR2 reads SYGVKD. CDR3 DNA: TGTGCCATCAGTGGGACGGGAAGCGAAAAACTGTTTTTT. Protein product: CAISGTGSEKLFF.

The sample holds a few counts of this clonotype. This CDR3 reads CASSYGGGVGYTF. In nucleotides, the CDR3 is TGTGCCAGCAGTTACGGCGGTGGAGTAGGCTACACCTTC. The gene calls are TRBV6-5 and TRBJ1-2; D gene unclear. Germline V CDR1 and CDR2: MNHEY, SVGAGI. Trimming took 2 bases from V and 8 from J, leaving 12 bases between them. The CDR3 covers 13 residues.

V usage is TRBV6-5 and J usage is TRBJ1-2; D unresolved. V was trimmed by 4 bases and J by 4 bases, leaving 13 bases between them. The CDR3 has 14 amino acids. Looked up from germline, CDR1 is MNHEY and CDR2 is SVGAGI. CDR3 bases: TGTGCCAGCAGTTCAAGAACCACCCCCTATGGCTACACCTTC. Translating it yields CASSSRTTPYGYTF.

The rearrangement joins TRBV6-6 to TRBJ2-1; D gene unclear. Germline V gene data show CDR1 as MNHNY and CDR2 as SVGAGI (reference sequence). V gave up 11 bases and J gave up 8 bases, with 10 bases separating them. The CDR3 consists of 10 residues. The CDR3 protein is CAALGYEQFF. The CDR3 DNA is TGTGCCGCCCTGGGCTATGAGCAGTTCTTC.

The chain couples TRBV5-1 to TRBJ1-2; TRBD1 might be the D (5 bases). V shed 8 bases and J shed 1 base, with 15 bases lying between them. Germline V CDR1 and CDR2: SGHRS, YFSETQ. The CDR3 length is 14 residues. The CDR3 coding sequence is TGCGCCAGTTGCCCCGGGACGGGTAACTATGGCTACACCTTC. The encoded protein is CASCPGTGNYGYTF.

V and J are TRBV2 and TRBJ1-1; D might be TRBD1 (6 bases). The CDR3 loop spans 14 amino acids. CDR1 is SNHLY, CDR2 FYNNEI, per germline. V was shortened by 9 bases and J by 3 bases, with 17 bases between the two germline ends. The chain's CDR3 is CASPRGEGDTEAFF. The CDR3 DNA reads TGTGCCAGTCCCCGGGGGGAGGGGGACACTGAAGCTTTCTTT.

The J gene is TRBJ2-7, the V gene TRBV10-3, with TRBD1 identical over 11 bases. The length of the CDR3 is 13 residues. The ends lost 6 bases at V and 5 bases at J; junction bases unmatched: 3. Germline values: CDR1 ENHRY, CDR2 SYGVKD. The CDR3 protein is CAIRGQGVDEQYV. CDR3 coding DNA: TGTGCCATCAGGGGACAGGGGGTCGACGAGCAGTACGTC.

This CDR3 reads CASSSDENEQFF. The CDR3 DNA sequence: TGTGCCAGCAGTTCTGACGAGAATGAGCAGTTCTTC. The chain couples TRBV12-3 or TRBV12-4 to TRBJ2-1, with D uncertain. V shed 4 bases and J shed 7 bases, with 8 bases lying between them. The CDR3 loop spans 12 amino acids.

The table lists this clonotype with a few counts. The chain recombines TRBV19 with TRBJ2-1; TRBD2 agrees at 8 bases. With 2 bases clipped from V and 4 bases from J, the junction kept 4 bases outside the gene matches. Looked up from germline, CDR1 is LNHDA and CDR2 is SQIVND (reference sequence). This CDR3 spans 15 amino acids. The CDR3 loop is CASSIIAGSYNEQFF. In DNA form, the CDR3 reads TGTGCCAGTAGTATAATAGCGGGATCTTACAATGAGCAGTTCTTC. Variable domain in full (rest from reference TRBV19 and TRBJ2-1): DGGITQSPKYLFRKEGQNVTLSCEQNLNHDAMYWYRQDPGQGLRLIYYSQIVNDFQKGDIAEGYSVSREKKESFPLTVTSAQKNPTAFYLCASSIIAGSYNEQFFGPGTRLTVL.

V gene TRBV13 combines with J gene TRBJ2-5; TRBD1 might be the D (6 bases). Germline V lookup: CDR1 PRHDT, CDR2 FYEKMQ (reference sequence). The CDR3 has 12 amino acids. Trimming left V 5 bases short and J 7 bases short, with 11 bases between. The CDR3 spells CASSIDRWTQYF. CDR3 DNA sequence: TGTGCCAGCAGCATCGACAGGTGGACCCAGTACTTC.

This clonotype turned up a few times. This sequence joins TRBV27 and TRBJ1-1; D unresolved. The germline V gene encodes CDR1 MNHEY and CDR2 SMNVEV (reference sequence). Trimming pared 3 bases from V and 1 base from J, leaving 12 bases between. The CDR3 is 15 amino acids. The CDR3 is CASSLMPDRNTEAFF. The CDR3 DNA is TGTGCCAGCAGTTTGATGCCAGATAGGAACACTGAAGCTTTCTTT.

This clonotype was seen only a few times. The rearrangement uses TRBV12-3 or TRBV12-4 and TRBJ1-6; D is undetermined. The ends were cut back, 7 bases at V and 0 bases at J, with 13 bases in the middle. This CDR3 spans 16 amino acids. The CDR3 DNA reads TGTGCCAGCATCCAATCCCTGAGCTCCTATAATTCACCCCTCCACTTT. Amino acid sequence: CASIQSLSSYNSPLHF.

The V call is TRBV27, the J call TRBJ1-1, with TRBD1 matching over 9 bases. The CDR3 sequence is 15 residues long. With V trimmed by 6 bases and J by 5 bases, 10 bases remained unmatched. Germline lookup yields CDR1 MNHEY and CDR2 SMNVEV (reference sequence). CDR3 residues: CASSPDRGLGTEAFF. The CDR3 bases are TGTGCCAGCAGCCCTGACAGGGGGTTGGGTACTGAAGCTTTCTTT.

The gene calls are TRBV5-4 and TRBJ2-5; 9 bases fit TRBD1. Germline V gene data show CDR1 as SGHNT and CDR2 as YYREEE (reference sequence). The CDR3 has 16 amino acids. Trimming took 4 bases from V and 2 from J; bases not matched to a gene: 9. CDR3 residues: CASSPSDRGAQETQYF. The DNA of the CDR3 is TGTGCCAGCAGCCCATCGGACAGGGGAGCGCAAGAGACCCAGTACTTC.

This clonotype was seen only a few times. This rearrangement joins TRBV7-2 to TRBJ1-1; no definite D call. Germline CDR1 SGHTA, CDR2 FQGNSA. Trimming left V 3 bases short and J 3 bases short, with 8 bases between. This CDR3 has 13 residues. The CDR3 reads CASSLFDDTEAFF. CDR3 coding DNA: TGTGCCAGCAGCTTGTTCGACGACACTGAAGCTTTCTTT. The full variable domain, its missing parts supplied by reference TRBV7-2 and TRBJ1-1, is GAGVSQSPSNKVTEKGKDVELRCDPISGHTALYWYRQSLGQGLEFLIYFQGNSAPDKSGLPSDRFSAERTGGSVSTLTIQRTQQEDSAVYLCASSLFDDTEAFFGQGTRLTVV.

A few counts support this clonotype. The chain combines TRBV12-3 or TRBV12-4 with TRBJ2-1; a weak D match, TRBD2 (6 bases). V lost 2 bases and J 6 bases, leaving 11 bases between the germline ends. CDR3 length equals 14 residues. CDR3 loop: CASSLLAPSNEQFF. The CDR3 nucleotides are TGTGCCAGCAGTTTACTAGCGCCTAGCAATGAGCAGTTCTTC.

The rearrangement links TRBV6-6 to TRBJ2-5; TRBD1 matches 12 bases. The CDR3 length is 16 residues. The V segment lost 2 bases and the J segment 5 bases; nucleotides outside the gene matches: 6. Germline values: CDR1 MNHNY, CDR2 SVGAGI (reference sequence). This CDR3 reads CASSYGRDRGRETQYF. CDR3 nucleotide sequence: TGTGCCAGCAGTTACGGCCGGGACAGGGGGCGGGAGACCCAGTACTTC.

This clonotype showed up just a few times. This chain uses TRBV4-1 with TRBJ2-3; D gene ambiguous. The CDR3 covers 16 residues. From germline, CDR1 is MGHRA and CDR2 YSYEKL. The V and J ends lost 0 bases and 1 base respectively, with 11 bases between them. CDR3: CASSQDSSLGTDTQYF. The CDR3 coding sequence is TGCGCCAGCAGCCAAGATAGCAGCCTAGGCACAGATACGCAGTATTTT.

This clonotype has a count of ten or more. The rearrangement uses TRBV7-6 and TRBJ2-7, with D perhaps TRBD1 (5 bases). The germline V gene encodes CDR1 SGHVS and CDR2 FNYEAQ. Deletions cut 1 base from V and 5 bases from J, with 15 bases between. CDR3 length: 15 amino acids. The DNA of the CDR3 is TGTGCCAGCAGCTTAGGCCCAGGGCCCATGGACGAGCAGTACTTC. It translates to CASSLGPGPMDEQYF.

The chain is built from TRBV29-1 and TRBJ2-5; tentatively, D is TRBD1 (5 bases). V lost 6 bases and J lost 4, with 15 bases in between. The V gene's germline CDR1 is SQVTM and CDR2 ANQGSEA. This CDR3 has 13 residues. DNA for the CDR3: TGCAGCGTCCACACTGGAAGGGGAGAGACCCAGTACTTC. Amino acids: CSVHTGRGETQYF.

The V and J genes are TRBV20-1 and TRBJ2-5, with 7 nucleotides matching TRBD1. This CDR3 is built from 17 residues. The junction had 17 bases not matched to a gene; V was cut back by 5 bases and J by 2 bases. Germline assignment: CDR1 DFQATT and CDR2 SNEGSKA (reference sequence). The CDR3 nucleotides read TGCAGTGCTCGGCCCATAACCGGGACAGCCGCGCAAGAGACCCAGTACTTC. As protein: CSARPITGTAAQETQYF.

The chain combines TRBV12-3 or TRBV12-4 with TRBJ2-3; 14 nucleotides line up with TRBD2. Losses at the gene ends were 4 bases for V and 6 bases for J; bases not matched to a gene: 6. The CDR3 sequence is 16 residues long. CDR3 in DNA: TGTGCCAGCAGTTCGACTAGCGGGGGGGCCGATGATACGCAGTATTTT. This gives the protein CASSSTSGGADDTQYF.

The J gene is TRBJ1-1, the V gene TRBV7-4; 7 bases fit TRBD1. Looked up from germline, CDR1 is SGHVT and CDR2 is SQSDAQ. V shed 3 bases and J 5 bases; nucleotides not matched to a gene: 6. CDR3 length equals 14 residues. CDR3 loop: CASSLKGARTEAFF. DNA for the CDR3: TGTGCCAGCAGCTTGAAGGGGGCCCGGACTGAAGCTTTCTTT.

The rearrangement links TRBV5-1 to TRBJ1-1; D gene unclear. CDR3 length: 15 amino acids. The germline V gene encodes CDR1 SGHRS and CDR2 YFSETQ. V was pared by 3 bases and J by 3 bases, with 15 bases between. The CDR3, as DNA: TGCGCCAGCAGCTCGGAGCAAGGGCCAGACACTGAAGCTTTCTTT. Translation: CASSSEQGPDTEAFF.

This clonotype was recorded at least ten times. The chain recombines TRBV7-2 with TRBJ1-6, with TRBD1 as a possible D gene (5 bases). V lost 7 bases and J lost 7, with 20 bases in between. From germline, CDR1 is SGHTA and CDR2 FQGNSA. The CDR3 length is 16 residues. This chain's CDR3 is CASTPTSGRINSPLHF. Here the CDR3 DNA reads TGTGCCAGCACCCCCACTTCGGGACGGATAAATTCACCCCTCCACTTT. The complete variable domain, with remaining parts taken from reference TRBV7-2 and TRBJ1-6, reads GAGVSQSPSNKVTEKGKDVELRCDPISGHTALYWYRQSLGQGLEFLIYFQGNSAPDKSGLPSDRFSAERTGGSVSTLTIQRTQQEDSAVYLCASTPTSGRINSPLHFGNGTRLTVT.